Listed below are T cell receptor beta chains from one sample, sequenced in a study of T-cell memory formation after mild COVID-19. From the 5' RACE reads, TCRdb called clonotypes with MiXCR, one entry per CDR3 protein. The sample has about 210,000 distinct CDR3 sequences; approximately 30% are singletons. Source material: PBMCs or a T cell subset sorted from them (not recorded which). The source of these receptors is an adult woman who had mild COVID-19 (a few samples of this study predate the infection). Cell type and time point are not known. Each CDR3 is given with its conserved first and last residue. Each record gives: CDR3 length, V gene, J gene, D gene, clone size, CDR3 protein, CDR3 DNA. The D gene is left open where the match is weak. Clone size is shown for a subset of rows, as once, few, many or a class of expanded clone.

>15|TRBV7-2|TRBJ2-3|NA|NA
CASSTGLGAHHTQYF
TGTGCCAGCAGCACCGGATTGGGGGCACATCATACGCAGTATTTT
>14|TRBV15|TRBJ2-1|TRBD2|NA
CATSILAGWSEQFF
TGTGCCACCAGCATCCTAGCGGGGTGGAGTGAGCAGTTCTTC
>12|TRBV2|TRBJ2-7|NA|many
CASMVAQDEQYF
TGTGCCAGCATGGTCGCCCAGGACGAGCAGTACTTC
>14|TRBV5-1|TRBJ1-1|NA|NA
CASSPGRLNTEAFF
TGCGCCAGCAGCCCCGGACGGTTGAACACTGAAGCTTTCTTT
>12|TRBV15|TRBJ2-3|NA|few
CATSLRTDTQYF
TGTGCCACCAGCCTCAGGACAGATACGCAGTATTTT
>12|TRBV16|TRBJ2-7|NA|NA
CASSHRAYEQYF
TGTGCCAGCAGCCACCGGGCCTACGAGCAGTACTTC
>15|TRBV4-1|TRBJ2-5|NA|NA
CASSQGPRPQETQYF
TGCGCCAGCAGCCAAGGTCCTCGGCCACAAGAGACCCAGTACTTC
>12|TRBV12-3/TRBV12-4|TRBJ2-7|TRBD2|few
CASSPGRLGQYF
TGTGCCAGCAGCCCCGGGAGGCTAGGGCAGTACTTC
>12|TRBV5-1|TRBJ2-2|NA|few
CASSPAGGELFF
TGCGCCAGCAGCCCGGCGGGCGGGGAGCTGTTTTTT
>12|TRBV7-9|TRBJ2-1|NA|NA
CASSLESHEQFF
TGTGCCAGCAGCTTAGAAAGCCATGAGCAGTTCTTC
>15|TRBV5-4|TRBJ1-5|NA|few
CASSLAVSGSQPQHF
TGTGCCAGCAGCCTGGCGGTGTCAGGCAGTCAGCCCCAGCATTTT
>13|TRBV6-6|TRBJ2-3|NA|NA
CASSPPGTDTQYF
TGTGCCAGCAGCCCGCCCGGGACAGATACGCAGTATTTT
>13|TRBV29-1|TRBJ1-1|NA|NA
CSVWQGRNTEAFF
TGCAGCGTTTGGCAAGGCCGGAACACTGAAGCTTTCTTT
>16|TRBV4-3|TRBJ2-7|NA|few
CASSQEWTEGPYEQYF
TGCGCCAGCAGCCAAGAATGGACCGAGGGTCCCTACGAGCAGTACTTC
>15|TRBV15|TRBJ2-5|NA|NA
CATSRGWEARETQYF
TGTGCCACCAGCAGAGGATGGGAGGCCCGGGAGACCCAGTACTTC
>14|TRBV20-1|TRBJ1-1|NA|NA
CSARLQDRNTEAFF
TGCAGTGCTAGACTTCAAGACAGGAACACTGAAGCTTTCTTT
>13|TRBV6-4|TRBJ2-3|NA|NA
CASSDLPGLLRYF
TGTGCCAGCAGTGATCTTCCGGGACTGCTGCGGTATTTT
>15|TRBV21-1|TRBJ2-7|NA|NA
CASSKGANTDYEQYF
TGTGCCAGCAGCAAAGGGGCCAACACCGACTACGAGCAGTACTTC
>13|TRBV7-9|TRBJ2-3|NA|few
CASSIFGTEMQYF
TGTGCCAGCAGTATCTTCGGGACCGAGATGCAGTATTTT
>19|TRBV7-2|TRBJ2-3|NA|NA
CASSQPQLLVHTFTDTQYF
TGTGCCAGCAGCCAACCTCAACTGTTAGTGCACACTTTCACAGATACGCAGTATTTT
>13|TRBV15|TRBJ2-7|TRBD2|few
CATSTRRGDEQYF
TGTGCCACCAGCACAAGACGGGGGGACGAGCAGTACTTC
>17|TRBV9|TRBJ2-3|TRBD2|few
CASSAGTSGGSRDTQYF
TGTGCCAGCAGCGCCGGGACTAGCGGGGGGTCCCGAGATACGCAGTATTTT
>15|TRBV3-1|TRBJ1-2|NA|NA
CASSYSGTPVYGYTF
TGTGCCAGCAGCTACTCCGGGACGCCCGTTTATGGCTACACCTTC
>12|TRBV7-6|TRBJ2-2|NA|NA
CASTPLPGELFF
TGTGCCAGCACCCCCCTCCCCGGGGAGCTGTTTTTT
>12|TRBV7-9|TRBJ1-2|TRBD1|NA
CASSFQGGGYTF
TGTGCCAGCAGCTTCCAGGGGGGTGGCTACACCTTC
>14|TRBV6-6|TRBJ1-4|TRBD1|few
CASRPTGVNEKLFF
TGTGCCAGCAGACCGACAGGGGTTAATGAAAAACTGTTTTTT
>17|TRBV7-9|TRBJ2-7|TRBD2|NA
CASSLFTAGGRSYEQYF
TGTGCCAGCAGCTTGTTTACGGCGGGAGGACGGTCCTACGAGCAGTACTTC
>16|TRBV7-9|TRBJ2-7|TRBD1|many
CASSLGGTGGRYEQYF
TGTGCCAGCAGCTTAGGGGGGACAGGGGGCAGGTACGAGCAGTACTTC